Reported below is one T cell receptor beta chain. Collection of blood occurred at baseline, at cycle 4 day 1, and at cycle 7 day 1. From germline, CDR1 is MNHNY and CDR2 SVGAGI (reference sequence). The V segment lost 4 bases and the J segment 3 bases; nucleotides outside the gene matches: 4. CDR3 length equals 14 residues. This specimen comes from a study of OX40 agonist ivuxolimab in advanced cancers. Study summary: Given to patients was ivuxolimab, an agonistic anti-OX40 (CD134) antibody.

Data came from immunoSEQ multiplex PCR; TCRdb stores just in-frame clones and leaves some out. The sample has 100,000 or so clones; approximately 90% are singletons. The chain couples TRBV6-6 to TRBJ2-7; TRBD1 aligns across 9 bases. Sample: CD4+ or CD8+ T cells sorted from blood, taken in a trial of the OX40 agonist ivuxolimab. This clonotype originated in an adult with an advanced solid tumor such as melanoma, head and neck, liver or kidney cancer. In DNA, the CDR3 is TGTGCCAGCAGTTCCCGGGACAGGGTCTACGAGCAGTACTTC. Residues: CASSSRDRVYEQYF.